The T cell receptor beta chain under discussion was sequenced for a study of spatial heterogeneity in lung cancer. Looking at the study overall: Alpha-chain detections were consistently fewer than beta-chain detections among the sequences.

This clonotype is medium-sized by share. This beta chain is off target for a library built for alpha chains, so its abundance means little. V shed 5 bases and J 3 bases; nucleotides not matched to a gene: 7. Per the germline V gene, CDR1 is SGHTA and CDR2 is FQGNSA. This CDR3 comprises 16 residues. The sample's time point: sample taken at primary tumor resection. Tumor, nontumor lung or frozen PBMC supplied whole RNA, sequenced without sorting. The donors comprised around 76 untreated early-stage non-small cell lung cancer patients. Every cDNA TCR molecule received its own unique molecular identifier. TCRdb called the 5' RACE reads again in MiXCR, with one record for every CDR3 protein. The sample lists 9,000 to 13,000 distinct CDR3 sequences, approximately 6.7% seen once, with roughly 28% in the top ten.

The source material was PBMCs, sampled at surgery. This receptor was taken from a male donor with early-stage non-small cell lung cancer. The rearrangement links TRBV7-2 to TRBJ2-2, with TRBD1 matching 9 bases. The CDR3 sequence: CASSTGQGGDTGELFF. The DNA for the CDR3 is TGTGCCAGCAGCACGGGACAGGGTGGTGACACCGGGGAGCTGTTTTTT.